This T cell receptor beta chain came from a study of T cell clones after liver transplantation (dated by TCRdb to 2018 to 2020). For context, the study as a whole: Samples were obtained from ITN030ST, a randomized trial in which withdrawal of immunosuppression was attempted within 2 years of liver transplantation. Donor-reactive T cell clones were identified by TCRbeta sequencing after a pre-transplant mixed lymphocyte reaction and then tracked in post-transplant blood. Third party-reactive TCRbeta sequences were also identified from pre-transplant MLRs to serve as an antigen-independent comparator for donor-reactive sequences. Of the eight recipients, a few were HCV-positive, while the remaining recipients had been transplanted for non-autoimmune, non-viral indications. No induction therapy was given to the subjects, and standard immunosuppression was administered until randomization at 12-24 months post-transplant. Tolerance meant complete immunosuppression withdrawal for at least one year without liver enzymes rising beyond twice the upper limit of normal. Blood samples were taken pre-transplant, pre-randomization before withdrawal, and post-randomization after full withdrawal or failed withdrawal. A cohort of 8 liver transplant recipients was studied, of whom 3 were classified as tolerant and 5 as non-tolerant.

For this clone: Its antigen is currently not known. Per-nucleotide qualities are absent, and no much larger clonotype sits a single base away.

High-throughput TCRbeta CDR3 sequencing of frozen genomic DNA was performed by immunoSEQ, with PCR amplification, mapping, bias correction and internal controls included. For the original study's pipeline: Only productive rearrangements were retained, with each unique TCRbeta sequence defined by its CDR3 nucleotide sequence together with its V and J gene. For a sequence to be called donor-reactive, it needed a frequency of at least 0.01% and at least 5-fold expansion in CFSE-low cells compared with unstimulated pre-transplant cells. Per-subject minimum frequency thresholds, based on the lowest-template unstimulated sample, ensured at least 90% detection power. Jensen-Shannon divergence between the top 1000 TCRbeta sequences post-transplant and pre-transplant was used to measure repertoire turnover. Two-sided Fisher's exact tests were used to test for changes in the detection of donor-reactive sequences. In TCRdb, the immuneACCESS table is reduced to in-frame sequences with V and J assigned. These tables do not hold every clone; where another copy was compared, an unresolved V gene accounts for under half, and the others remain unexplained. V and J calls and clone size are given by that table; D and trimming were obtained from the DNA. Across this sample there are 93,000 or so clones, with roughly four fifths seen only once. The ten biggest clones cover approximately 3% of the sample.

Paper-wide results and their limitations: Since no allograft tissue specimens were available, donor-reactive T cells may have migrated into the graft instead of being deleted. The decline in donor-reactive sequences exceeded the decline in third party-reactive sequences, suggesting partial antigen-specific deletion that was unrelated to withdrawal success. After accounting for repertoire turnover, donor-reactive detection was significantly reduced in 7 of 8 subjects for CD4 and 8 of 8 for CD8. In most of the 8 subjects, regardless of tolerance or HCV status, circulating donor-reactive CD4 TCRbeta sequences dropped significantly post-transplant. Conclusions were preliminary, limited by small, heterogeneous patient numbers and non-standardized post-transplant time points. In two subjects, low numbers of available donor cells limited the measurable donor-reactive repertoire.

Thawed unstimulated PBMCs were stained for CD3, CD4 and CD8 and FACS-sorted into CD3+CD4+ and CD3+CD8+ populations. All 8 studied subjects were randomized to immunosuppression withdrawal. The Qiagen DNeasy Blood and Tissue Kit was used to isolate genomic DNA. Sequenced material: CD4+ T cells from blood, taken around 48 months after liver transplant. The source of this sequence is a human patient who received a liver transplant. Once a transplant has taken place, some T cells may be donor derived.

The CDR3 sequence is CASSPGVSSYEQYF. The DNA reads TGTGCCAGCAGCCCGGGGGTCAGCTCCTACGAGCAGTACTTC. This sequence uses TRBV9 and TRBJ2-7; TRBD2 is possibly the D segment (6 matching bases). The germline ends are 11 bases apart after V is trimmed by 4 bases and J by 0 bases. From the cysteine through the phenylalanine, the CDR3 covers 14 amino acids. Just the 42-base CDR3 DNA is kept, in frame starting at base 1. Reading the germline V gene gives CDR1 SGDLS and CDR2 YYNGEE.